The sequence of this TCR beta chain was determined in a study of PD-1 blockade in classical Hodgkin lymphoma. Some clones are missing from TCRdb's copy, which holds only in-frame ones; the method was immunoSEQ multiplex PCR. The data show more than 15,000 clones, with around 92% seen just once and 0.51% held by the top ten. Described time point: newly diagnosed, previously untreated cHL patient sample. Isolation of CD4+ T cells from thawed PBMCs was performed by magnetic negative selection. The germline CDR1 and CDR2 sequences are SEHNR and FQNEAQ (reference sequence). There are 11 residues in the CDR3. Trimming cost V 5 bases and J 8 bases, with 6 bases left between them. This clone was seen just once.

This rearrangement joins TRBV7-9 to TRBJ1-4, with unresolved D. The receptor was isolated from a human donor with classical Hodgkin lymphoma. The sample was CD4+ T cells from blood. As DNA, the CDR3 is TGTGCCAGCAGCCGCAAAGAAAAACTGTTTTTT. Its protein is CASSRKEKLFF.